These T cell receptor beta chains were read from a single sample in a study of graft-versus-host responses after intestinal transplantation. For these receptors, no antigen is known. Profiling relied on immunoSEQ multiplex PCR, and the TCRdb table lists in-frame clones only, not all of them. The sample consists of about 70,000 clones, almost 90% of them appearing once. Sequenced here: unstimulated CD8+ T cells sorted from spleen or lymph node cells, sampled before transplant. The source of these receptors is a human donor who was the organ donor for an intestinal transplant. CDR3s include the opening cysteine and the closing phenylalanine or tryptophan.

j_call,v_call,cdr3_aa
TRBJ1-5,TRBV6-4,CASSEGTGGNQPQHF
TRBJ2-1,TRBV11-2,CASSQLAGGYNEQFF
TRBJ2-2,TRBV25-1,CASSTAGELFF
TRBJ1-3,TRBV27,CASSPSTSTGSGNTIYF
TRBJ1-5,TRBV6-1,CASSVSEGGEQPQHF
TRBJ2-1,TRBV7-9,CASRDGTGDDNEQFF
TRBJ2-5,TRBV11-2,CASSPTVRETQYF
TRBJ1-1,TRBV10-2,CASSESLSAFF
TRBJ1-5,TRBV21-1,CASNDKEDRDRGQPQHF
TRBJ2-3,TRBV29-1,CSVEGGTDTQYF
TRBJ1-1,TRBV19,CASSMGEGYTEAFF
TRBJ1-4,TRBV4-2,CASSLRQGGMNEKLFF
TRBJ2-2,TRBV9,CASSVGTVHTGELFF
TRBJ2-5,TRBV29-1,CSVTGQGPWETQYF
TRBJ2-5,TRBV2,CASRGTGGWETQYF
TRBJ2-5,TRBV7-6,CASSPPLSGGLVETQYF
TRBJ2-2,TRBV6-4,CANPGLASTGELFF
TRBJ1-1,TRBV2,CASSDGGTEAFF
TRBJ2-1,TRBV27,CASSLGENEQFF
TRBJ2-3,TRBV5-6,CASSLELESTDTQYF
TRBJ1-2,TRBV4-3,CASSPGQGFGYGYTF
TRBJ1-6,TRBV4-1,CASGYGENSPLHF
TRBJ1-1,TRBV27,CASSLALYTEAFF
TRBJ1-4,TRBV2,CASSSTGPTSEKLFF
TRBJ1-5,TRBV2,CASSVQGDRVQPQHF
TRBJ2-4,TRBV29-1,CSVEDPGPLAKNIQYF
TRBJ2-1,TRBV27,CASGMGLNEQFF
TRBJ1-5,TRBV30,CAWRQGDQPQHF
TRBJ2-1,TRBV19,CASSRGTHNNEQFF
TRBJ1-1,TRBV4-3,CASSQGGVGTEAFF
TRBJ1-6,TRBV7-9,CASSLAVAPHPSYNSPLHF
TRBJ2-1,TRBV29-1,CSAGGNEQFF
TRBJ1-1,TRBV29-1,CSTMGERIRTEAFF
TRBJ1-2,TRBV27,CASSSQVRTGLNYGYTF
TRBJ1-2,TRBV28,CASSPTAGAYGYTF
TRBJ1-5,TRBV6-5,CASSYSRDNQPQHF
TRBJ2-1,TRBV2,CASTGRKTGKDNEQFF
TRBJ2-1,TRBV6-5,CASSYQGDSYNEQFF
TRBJ1-1,TRBV6-4,CASSESGNSEAFF
TRBJ1-1,TRBV5-1,CASSKSQGGSTEAFF
TRBJ1-2,TRBV19,CASSIAGLGYTF
TRBJ2-4,TRBV5-6,CASSFLGGEGNIQYF